The 10 T cell receptor beta chains below come from one sample, sequenced in a study of response to subunit inactivated influenza vaccine. TCRdb itself ran the RT-PCR reads through MiXCR, one entry per CDR3 protein. Found here are some 640,000 distinct CDR3 sequences, around 14% of them singletons; the top ten hold around 6.5%. The sample was PBMCs from blood, taken 14 days before vaccination. These receptors originate from a man between 50 and 59 years old who received an inactivated influenza vaccine.

The gene calls are TRBV29-1 and TRBJ2-6, with no clear D. Trimming shortened V by 3 bases and J by 1 base, and 7 bases separated the two germline ends. The germline V gene has CDR1 SQVTM and CDR2 ANQGSEA. CDR3 length: 14 amino acids. The DNA for the CDR3 is TGCAGCGTTGACGGAGATTCTGGGGCCAACGTCCTGACTTTC. Translation: CSVDGDSGANVLTF.

This clonotype was counted only a few times. The rearrangement uses TRBV12-3 or TRBV12-4 and TRBJ1-5, with 7 positions matching TRBD1. Trimming took 2 bases from V and 4 from J; bases not matched to a gene: 5. The CDR3 runs 15 residues. The CDR3 loop is CASSLSGQANQPQHF. In nucleotides, the CDR3 is TGTGCCAGCAGTTTAAGCGGACAGGCTAATCAGCCCCAGCATTTT.

This clonotype turned up a few times. The CDR3 spells CASSQGTGRYSGYTF. For the CDR3, the DNA is TGCGCCAGCAGCCAAGGGACAGGGCGTTACTCTGGCTACACCTTC. The gene calls are TRBV4-3 and TRBJ1-2, with TRBD1 matching 8 bases. The CDR3 runs 15 residues. The V gene's germline CDR1 is LGHNA and CDR2 YSLEER. V dropped 1 base and J dropped 7; count of bases not matched to a gene: 8.

This clonotype showed up just a few times. The CDR3 sequence: CASSLPQAGVVAYEQYF. Here the CDR3 DNA reads TGTGCCAGCAGCTTACCCCAGGCGGGCGTCGTGGCCTACGAGCAGTACTTC. The chain recombines TRBV13 with TRBJ2-7, with D perhaps matching TRBD2 (5 bases). This CDR3 spans 17 amino acids. Germline V CDR1 and CDR2: PRHDT, FYEKMQ (reference sequence). Trimming removed 2 bases at V and 2 bases at J, with 19 bases between. Drawing the rest from reference TRBV13 and TRBJ2-7, the complete variable domain is AAGVIQSPRHLIKEKRETATLKCYPIPRHDTVYWYQQGPGQDPQFLISFYEKMQSDKGSIPDRFSAQQFSDYHSELNMSSLELGDSALYFCASSLPQAGVVAYEQYFGPGTRLTVT.

The chain carries TRBV11-1 and TRBJ2-4; D remains unclear. CDR1 SGHAT and CDR2 FQDESV come from the germline V gene (reference sequence). Trimming took off 3 bases at V and 3 bases at J, with 18 bases between the two ends. The CDR3 length is 17 residues. The CDR3 DNA sequence: TGTGCCAGCAGCTTCAACCAGCGAGGAGATGGCAAAAACATTCAGTACTTC. Its protein is CASSFNQRGDGKNIQYF.

The V gene is TRBV20-1, the J gene TRBJ2-7; TRBD2 matches 8 bases. The germline V gene encodes CDR1 DFQATT and CDR2 SNEGSKA (reference sequence). V gave up 6 bases and J gave up 1 base; unmatched junction bases: 11. The CDR3 sequence is 15 residues long. CDR3 nucleotides: TGCAGTGCAACCTTTTTGCGGGAGGATTCCTACGAGCAGTACTTC. Translation: CSATFLREDSYEQYF.

This clonotype was observed a handful of times. The chain combines TRBV20-1 with TRBJ2-7; 7 bases fit TRBD1. The CDR3 covers 15 residues. CDR1 and CDR2 from the germline V gene are DFQATT and SNEGSKA (reference sequence). Trimming cost V 6 bases and J 6 bases; bases outside gene matches: 17. The CDR3 loop is CSARDGVKGAFEQYF. The CDR3 DNA sequence: TGCAGTGCCAGGGACGGAGTCAAGGGGGCTTTCGAGCAGTACTTC.

This clonotype was detected many times. V gene TRBV5-1 combines with J gene TRBJ2-1; D unresolved. This CDR3 is built from 12 residues. V lost 4 bases to trimming and J lost 6 bases, with 8 bases between them. CDR1 and CDR2 (germline): SGHRS, YFSETQ. For the CDR3, the DNA is TGCGCCAGCAGCGTAGACTTCAATGAGCAGTTCTTC. It specifies CASSVDFNEQFF.

The chain links TRBV7-2 to TRBJ2-7; D call uncertain. V lost 5 bases and J 6 bases, leaving 11 bases between the germline ends. The CDR3 sequence is 12 residues long. The V gene's germline CDR1 is SGHTA and CDR2 FQGNSA. CDR3 residues: CASSKTVREQYF. CDR3 bases: TGTGCCAGCAGCAAGACGGTCCGCGAGCAGTACTTC.

At least ten counts were recorded for this clonotype. The V gene is TRBV29-1, the J gene TRBJ2-1; 9 bases are shared with TRBD2. V trimming: 7 bases; J trimming: 8 bases; junction bases outside the gene matches: 15. The germline V gene encodes CDR1 SQVTM and CDR2 ANQGSEA. CDR3 length equals 15 residues. CDR3 protein: CSAGRLAEWRYEQFF. The CDR3, as DNA: TGCAGCGCCGGCCGACTAGCGGAGTGGCGGTATGAGCAGTTCTTC.